The present entry profiles one TCR beta chain with its context. Antigen unknown. This record belongs to a study of regulatory T cells. The PCR used 52 TRBV and 13 TRBJ primers. The table came from immunoSEQ multiplex PCR; TCRdb's copy has only in-frame clones and leaves some out. The data show more than 15,000 clones, with roughly 84% seen just once and around 8% held by the top ten. General study points: Patient repertoires had restricted TRB V-J pairs and skewed V and J usage, most in Tregs. In CD3G-deficient patients, conventional CD4+ T cells were enriched for hydrophobic CDR3 residues at positions 6 and 7.

Looked up from germline, CDR1 is LNHDA and CDR2 is SQIVND (reference sequence). CDR3 length: 13 amino acids. The sequenced sample was conventional CD4+ T cells sorted from blood. The J gene is TRBJ2-5, the V gene TRBV19; tentative D call: TRBD2 (6 bases). The J call may be in error: the DNA end matches TRBJ2-7 better. The sequence was collected from a person aged 30 to 40 with CD3G deficiency. CDR3: CASSRTGGSEQYF. The CDR3 region has the DNA TGTGCCAGTAGTAGGACCGGGGGATCCGAGCAGTACTTC.